Many counts were recorded for the clone carrying this T cell receptor (beta chain). Its antigen remains unknown. This entry belongs to a study of metastatic and nonmetastatic thyroid tumors. The overall study: Repertoires from blood and tumor or nodule tissue of malignant and benign thyroid patients were compared. Study conclusions and caveats: Benign nodules reportedly had significantly lower TCR beta diversity than malignant thyroid tumors in blood and tumor.

In germline, CDR1 is SGHAT, CDR2 FQDESV (reference sequence). This CDR3 is 14 amino acids long. V was pared by 5 bases and J by 8 bases, with 8 bases of the junction left unmatched. Treatment of any kind had been given to no patient before thyroid surgery. In the original workflow: To classify distant metastasis in papillary thyroid cancer, a model was built from CDR3 differences across clinicopathological groups. TCRdb re-clonotyped the PCR reads via MiXCR. What appears here as the V and J calls and clone size reflects TCRdb's work, not the paper's. Of around 37,000 clones in the sample, around 24% were seen once.

The clonotype comes from a female donor with papillary thyroid cancer or a benign thyroid nodule (not recorded which). Some clones in this sample may be carry-over from other donors' samples. Source material: tumor tissue. The chain couples TRBV11-1 to TRBJ2-1; TRBD2 agrees at 8 bases. The CDR3 here is CASSPSGSWDEQFF. The CDR3 DNA sequence: TGTGCCAGCAGCCCGAGCGGGAGTTGGGATGAGCAGTTCTTC.